Below, 13 T cell receptor beta chains from the same sample are listed, as sequenced in a study of control samples from healthy donors and cancer patients. Sequencing used immunoSEQ multiplex PCR; TCRdb keeps in-frame clones, though not all of them. Of about 140,000 clones in the sample, approximately 92% were seen once. The specimen sequenced was blood. The receptors come from a young man in good health.

CDR3 sequence reads: CASSLPSGETQYF. CDR3 bases: TGTGCCAGCAGCTTACCGAGTGGAGAGACCCAGTACTTC. The chain combines TRBV11-2 with TRBJ2-5; no clear D gene. The germline V and J ends were trimmed by 2 bases and 4 bases, with 8 bases remaining between them. CDR1 and CDR2 from the germline V gene are SGHAT and FQNNGV. This CDR3 comprises 13 residues.

The gene calls are TRBV27 and TRBJ2-1; a weak D match, TRBD2 (5 bases). The CDR3 spans 14 residues. With 7 bases removed from V and 9 bases from J, the gap between germline ends came to 19 bases. Germline CDR1 and CDR2: MNHEY and SMNVEV (reference sequence). CDR3 in amino acids: CASTLFRGSIEQFF. CDR3 DNA sequence: TGTGCCAGCACGTTATTCCGGGGAAGCATTGAGCAGTTCTTC.

This clone was seen a single time. The chain combines TRBV2 with TRBJ2-1; the D is unclear. V was trimmed by 7 bases and J by 15 bases, leaving 22 bases between them. CDR1 and CDR2 (germline): SNHLY, FYNNEI. The CDR3 covers 13 residues. The CDR3 region has the DNA TGTGCCAGCATAGACGGGTTGGGTAGAGCAGGGTTCTTC. Protein sequence: CASIDGLGRAGFF.

This rearrangement joins TRBV24-1 to TRBJ2-3; TRBD2 is a possible D gene (5 bases). V lost 4 bases to trimming and J lost 0 bases, with 7 bases between them. The CDR3 spans 14 residues. Germline V gene lookup returns CDR1 KGHDR and CDR2 SFDVKD. CDR3: CATSEWESTDTQYF. The CDR3 coding sequence is TGTGCCACCAGTGAGTGGGAGAGCACAGATACGCAGTATTTT.

This clone was recorded only once. The chain recombines TRBV28 with TRBJ1-2; no firm D call. V was cut by 3 bases and J by 8 bases, with 7 bases left in between. The CDR3 extends over 11 amino acids. Germline loops: CDR1 MDHEN, CDR2 SYDVKM. CDR3 region: CASSFGGGYTF. CDR3 nucleotides: TGTGCCAGCAGTTTCGGTGGAGGCTACACCTTC.

This clone occurred once. The V and J genes are TRBV24-1 and TRBJ2-1; a possible D gene is TRBD1 (5 bases). V lost 1 base and J 10 bases, leaving 16 bases between the germline ends. The CDR3 is made up of 15 amino acids. CDR1 is KGHDR, CDR2 SFDVKD, per germline. The CDR3 nucleotides are TGTGCCACCAGTGATTTACAGGTCCCGGAACGCGAGCAGTTCTTC. This gives the protein CATSDLQVPEREQFF.

For this clone: Other DNA sequences in the same sample also yield this CDR3. The rearrangement joins TRBV19 to TRBJ1-4; 9 nucleotides line up with TRBD1. The germline gives CDR1 LNHDA, CDR2 SQIVND (reference sequence). The V gene end was trimmed by 7 bases and the J gene end by 8 bases; junction bases not matched to a gene: 5. The CDR3 extends over 13 amino acids. The CDR3 loop is CASKDRGEEKLFF. CDR3 in DNA: TGTGCCAGTAAGGACAGGGGTGAAGAAAAACTGTTTTTT.

The rearrangement uses TRBV5-1 and TRBJ2-2; 8 bases are shared with TRBD1. Losses at the gene ends were 4 bases for V and 7 bases for J; bases not matched to a gene: 24. The CDR3 spans 20 residues. Germline values: CDR1 SGHRS, CDR2 YFSETQ. The DNA for the CDR3 is TGCGCCAGCAGCGCTAAAATTCCGGGACAGGACTATCCGTATGACGGGGAGCTGTTTTTT. Its translation: CASSAKIPGQDYPYDGELFF.

This chain connects TRBV13 to TRBJ2-5; 9 bases are shared with TRBD1. The germline CDR1 and CDR2 sequences are PRHDT and FYEKMQ (reference sequence). The junction had 3 bases not matched to a gene; V was cut back by 6 bases and J by 4 bases. The length of the CDR3 is 13 residues. This chain's CDR3 is CASRQGASETQYF. CDR3 in DNA: TGTGCCAGCAGACAGGGGGCCTCAGAGACCCAGTACTTC.

The V and J genes are TRBV28 and TRBJ1-5; 9 bases are shared with TRBD1. The CDR3 consists of 16 residues. The germline gives CDR1 MDHEN, CDR2 SYDVKM. The junction had 7 bases not matched to a gene; V was cut back by 6 bases and J by 1 base. The CDR3 nucleotides are TGTGCCAGCAGCCGTCCCGACAGGGGGAGCAATCAGCCCCAGCATTTT. Protein product: CASSRPDRGSNQPQHF.

The rearrangement links TRBV27 to TRBJ2-2; a possible D gene is TRBD2 (6 bases). Germline CDR1 MNHEY, CDR2 SMNVEV (reference sequence). The CDR3 has 14 residues. Trimming removed 5 bases at V and 4 bases at J, with 11 bases between. The CDR3 sequence is CASSKMRGTGELFF. The CDR3, as DNA: TGTGCCAGCAGTAAAATGCGGGGCACCGGGGAGCTGTTTTTT.

The J gene is TRBJ1-5, the V gene TRBV3-1 (or the pseudogene TRBV3-2), with TRBD1 matching 7 bases. Germline values: CDR1 LGHDT, CDR2 YNNKEL (reference sequence). The CDR3 extends over 19 amino acids. The V and J ends lost 1 base and 0 bases, in that order; junction bases with no gene match: 12. CDR3 sequence reads: CASSQGTGQRPYSNQPQHF. In nucleotides, the CDR3 is TGTGCCAGCAGCCAAGGGACGGGACAGAGACCCTATAGCAATCAGCCCCAGCATTTT.

The gene calls are TRBV28 and TRBJ2-7; TRBD2 might be the D (6 bases). The CDR3 loop spans 15 amino acids. V was clipped by 7 bases and J by 0 bases, with 16 bases between them. The V gene's germline CDR1 is MDHEN and CDR2 SYDVKM. Here the CDR3 DNA reads TGTGCCAGCACCTCTATTGTGGGACTCTCCTACGAGCAGTACTTC. Translated: CASTSIVGLSYEQYF.